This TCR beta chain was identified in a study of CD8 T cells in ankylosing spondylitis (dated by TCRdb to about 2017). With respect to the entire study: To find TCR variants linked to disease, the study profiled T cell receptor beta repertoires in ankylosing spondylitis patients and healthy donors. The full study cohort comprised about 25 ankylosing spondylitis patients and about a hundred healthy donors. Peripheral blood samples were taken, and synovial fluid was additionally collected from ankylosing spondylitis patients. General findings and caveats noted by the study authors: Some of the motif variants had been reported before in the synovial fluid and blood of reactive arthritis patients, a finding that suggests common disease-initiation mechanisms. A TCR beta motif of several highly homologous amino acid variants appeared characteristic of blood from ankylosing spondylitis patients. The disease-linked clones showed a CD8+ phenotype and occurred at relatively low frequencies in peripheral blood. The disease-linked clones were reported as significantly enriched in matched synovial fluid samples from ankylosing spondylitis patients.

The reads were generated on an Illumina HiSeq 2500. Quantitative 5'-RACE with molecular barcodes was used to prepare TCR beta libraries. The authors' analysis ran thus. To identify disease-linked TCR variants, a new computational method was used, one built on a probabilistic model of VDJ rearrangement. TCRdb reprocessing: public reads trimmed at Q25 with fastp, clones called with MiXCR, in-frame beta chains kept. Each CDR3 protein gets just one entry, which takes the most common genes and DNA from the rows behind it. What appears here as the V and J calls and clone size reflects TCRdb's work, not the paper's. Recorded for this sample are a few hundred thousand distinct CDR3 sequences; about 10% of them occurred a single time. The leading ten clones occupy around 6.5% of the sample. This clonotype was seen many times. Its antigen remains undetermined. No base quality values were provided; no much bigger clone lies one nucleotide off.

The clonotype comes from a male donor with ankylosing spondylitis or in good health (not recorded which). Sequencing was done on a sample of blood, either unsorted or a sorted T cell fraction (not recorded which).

The nucleotides are TGTGCCAGCAGCCCCGGACAGGGATTTGGTGGCTACACCTTC. Its amino acids are CASSPGQGFGGYTF. Here the chain combines TRBV28 and TRBJ1-2, and 8 junctional nucleotides match TRBD1. The germline V end is reduced by 6 bases and the J end by 7 bases; junction bases left unmatched: 10. The cysteine opens and the phenylalanine closes a CDR3 of 14 amino acids. This entry keeps only the CDR3 DNA: 42 bases, framed from base 1. The germline V gene sets CDR1 to MDHEN and CDR2 to SYDVKM.